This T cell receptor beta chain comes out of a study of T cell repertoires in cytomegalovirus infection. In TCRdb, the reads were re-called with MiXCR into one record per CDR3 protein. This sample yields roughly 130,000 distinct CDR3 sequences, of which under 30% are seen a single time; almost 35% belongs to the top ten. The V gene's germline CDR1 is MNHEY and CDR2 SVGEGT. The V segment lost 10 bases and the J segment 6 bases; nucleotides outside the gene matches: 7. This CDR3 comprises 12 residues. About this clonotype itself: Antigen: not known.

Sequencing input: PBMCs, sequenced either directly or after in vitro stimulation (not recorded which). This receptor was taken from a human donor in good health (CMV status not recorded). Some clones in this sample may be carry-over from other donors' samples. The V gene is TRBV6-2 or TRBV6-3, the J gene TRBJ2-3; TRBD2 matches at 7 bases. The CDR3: CAIAGEADTQYF. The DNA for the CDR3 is TGTGCCATCGCGGGAGAGGCCGATACGCAGTATTTT.